This T cell receptor beta chain was found in a study of shared clonotypes between healthy human individuals. As for this clone: Its antigen is undetermined.

The protocol was immunoSEQ multiplex PCR, while the TCRdb copy is restricted to in-frame clones and leaves out a portion. The sample has hundreds of thousands of clones, over 65% seen once. Both subsets, CD45RA+ naive and CD45RA-negative memory, were split from the CD4+ cells. General study points: Only blood was sampled, and tissue TCR repertoires likely differ from blood ones. Clonotypes shared by all four donors outscored non-shared clonotypes in generation probability. Some naive CD4 clonotypes, about 5.5%, turned up in common across four donors.

The germline V gene has CDR1 MDHEN and CDR2 SYDVKM. After removal of 6 bases from V and 4 bases from J, the junction contained 7 bases not matched to a gene. The length of the CDR3 is 14 residues. The sample consisted of memory CD4+ T cells sorted from blood. Stated subset: CD45RA-negative fraction. V gene TRBV28 combines with J gene TRBJ1-2, with 8 bases matching TRBD1. This clonotype originated in a young man in good health. CDR3 in DNA: TGTGCCAGCAGCATCTATCAGGGGGCCTATGGCTACACCTTC. The encoded protein is CASSIYQGAYGYTF.